This is a list of T cell receptor beta chains from one sample in a study of naive and memory T cell subsets. Each CDR3 protein gets one entry after TCRdb re-called the UMI-ligation and nested PCR reads with MiXCR. The sample lists several thousand distinct CDR3 sequences; more than 6% were seen once. Sequencing was carried out using CD4+ TEMRA cells from blood. These receptors all come from a human donor in good health. CDR3s include the opening cysteine and the closing phenylalanine or tryptophan.

>TRBV6-2/TRBV6-3|TRBJ2-3
CASSRSGSEDTQYF
>TRBV12-3/TRBV12-4|TRBJ2-7
CASSQRGLASYEQYF
>TRBV5-5|TRBJ1-5
CASNRGGYSNQPQHF
>TRBV6-1|TRBJ2-1
CASSEEGRAWYNEQFF
>TRBV20-1|TRBJ2-2
CSASERTDNTGELFF
>TRBV20-1|TRBJ2-5
CSAPTSGRIQETQYF
>TRBV30|TRBJ2-1
CAWSYGNEQFF
>TRBV30|TRBJ1-5
CAWSYPYQPQHF
>TRBV5-1|TRBJ1-6
CASSLWGTESYNSPLHF
>TRBV4-2|TRBJ1-1
CASSQDRSKNQAFF
>TRBV20-1|TRBJ1-2
CSAQHQGSNYGYTF
>TRBV7-3|TRBJ1-2
CASSEAGGPYGYTF
>TRBV28|TRBJ2-3
CASSLVRYKQYF
>TRBV10-3|TRBJ2-3
CAIRAGVTDTQYF
>TRBV5-1|TRBJ2-1
CASSWGGEQFF